Listed here are 15 T cell receptor beta chains from one sample, sequenced in a study of T cell repertoires and HLA-DP antigens (dated 2018 in TCRdb). Their recognized antigens are unknown. Library generation was performed with the immunoSEQ multiplex PCR assay. Not all clones reach the TCRdb copy of this immuneACCESS table, which keeps in-frame sequences only. Checked studies attribute under half of the gap to unresolved V genes and leave the rest unexplained. This sample has about 120,000 clones in its table, and 85% to 95% of those were observed once. The ten most abundant clones make up approximately 0.29% of the sample. The sequencing sample was made of CD4+ T cells from PBMCs. These receptors were obtained from a young woman in good health and CMV-seronegative.

This clone was seen only once. The chain couples TRBV6-1 to TRBJ1-2; D is perhaps TRBD1 (6 bases). CDR3 length: 15 residues. Trimming stripped 6 bases from V and 0 bases from J, with 14 bases between. Germline values: CDR1 MNHNS, CDR2 SASEGT. This chain's CDR3 is CASSFQGGANYGYTF. DNA of the CDR3: TGTGCCAGCAGCTTTCAAGGGGGTGCTAACTATGGCTACACCTTC.

The chain is built from TRBV5-8 and TRBJ2-7, with D possibly being TRBD2 (7 bases). Trimming removed 5 bases at V and 6 bases at J, with 15 bases between. This CDR3 spans 13 amino acids. From germline, CDR1 is SGHTS and CDR2 YDEGEE. Here the CDR3 reads CASRRRGGGEQYF. CDR3 nucleotide sequence: TGTGCCAGCAGAAGGAGGGGAGGGGGCGAGCAGTACTTC.

The rearrangement links TRBV5-1 to TRBJ2-3; 7 nucleotides match TRBD2. V lost 4 bases and J lost 0; bases outside the gene matches: 8. CDR1 SGHRS and CDR2 YFSETQ come from the germline V gene. There are 16 residues in the CDR3. CDR3 nucleotide sequence: TGCGCCAGCAGCCCCTCTGGGCGGGGGAGCACAGATACGCAGTATTTT. It encodes CASSPSGRGSTDTQYF. Combining the CDR3 with reference TRBV5-1 and TRBJ2-3 gives the whole variable domain KAGVTQTPRYLIKTRGQQVTLSCSPISGHRSVSWYQQTPGQGLQFLFEYFSETQRNKGNFPGRFSGRQFSNSRSEMNVSTLELGDSALYLCASSPSGRGSTDTQYFGPGTRLTVL.

This chain uses TRBV11-2 with TRBJ2-2; perhaps TRBD2 as D (5 bases). Between the trimmed V and J ends, which lost 1 base and 7 bases, there was a span of 10 bases. The CDR3 has 14 amino acids. Germline CDR1 reads SGHAT; CDR2 reads FQNNGV. DNA for the CDR3: TGTGCCAGCAGCTTAGGGACTTACGGCGGGGAGCTGTTTTTT. This codes for CASSLGTYGGELFF.

V and J are TRBV18 and TRBJ2-2; D possibly corresponds to TRBD2 (6 bases). CDR1 KGHSH and CDR2 LQKENI come from the germline V gene. V was shortened by 6 bases and J by 7 bases, with 21 bases between the two germline ends. The CDR3 length is 16 residues. The CDR3 loop is CASSRRESRVGGELFF. CDR3 nucleotides: TGTGCCAGCTCTCGCCGGGAGAGCCGGGTTGGCGGGGAGCTGTTTTTT.

Comment on this clone: The same CDR3 also results from other DNA sequences found in this sample. The chain has TRBV28 and TRBJ2-5; D remains ambiguous. Per the germline V gene, CDR1 is MDHEN and CDR2 is SYDVKM. Deletions cut 8 bases from V and 2 bases from J, with 6 bases between. The CDR3 sequence is 11 residues long. The DNA for the CDR3 is TGTGCCAGCGGCGGTCAAGAGACCCAGTACTTC. It yields the protein CASGGQETQYF.

V usage is TRBV6-1 and J usage is TRBJ2-5, with 12 bases that match TRBD1. Germline loops: CDR1 MNHNS, CDR2 SASEGT. The V and J ends lost 2 bases and 4 bases, in that order; junction bases with no gene match: 5. The CDR3 covers 16 residues. The CDR3 nucleotides are TGTGCCAGCAGTGAAATCGGGGACAGGGGGCGAGAGACCCAGTACTTC. Amino acid sequence: CASSEIGDRGRETQYF.

This clone was detected once. The gene calls are TRBV18 and TRBJ1-1; D uncertain. The CDR3 contains 15 residues. V dropped 3 bases and J dropped 0 bases, with 11 bases sitting between them. Per germline, CDR1 KGHSH and CDR2 LQKENI. The CDR3 DNA reads TGTGCCAGCTCACCTACTGACAAAATGAACACTGAAGCTTTCTTT. It specifies CASSPTDKMNTEAFF.

With respect to this clone: The junction shows a germline mismatch at one end, possibly a read error. V gene TRBV27 combines with J gene TRBJ1-2; unclear D gene. The CDR3 is 8 amino acids. Germline values: CDR1 MNHEY, CDR2 SMNVEV (reference sequence). The CDR3, as DNA: TGTGCCAGCAATGGCTACGCCTTC. Its protein product is CASNGYAF.

The genes are TRBV7-3 and TRBJ2-1, with D unclear. Germline CDR1 and CDR2: SGHTA and FQGTGA. V shed 0 bases and J shed 10 bases, with 13 bases lying between them. The CDR3 has 14 residues. In DNA, the CDR3 is TGTGCCAGCAGCTTAACGTTCGGAGCTCAGGAGCAGTTCTTC. Translation: CASSLTFGAQEQFF.

The rearrangement joins TRBV5-6 to TRBJ2-1, with 8 nucleotides matching TRBD2. From germline, CDR1 is SGHDT and CDR2 YYEEEE. The CDR3 length is 16 residues. Germline trimming cut 2 bases from V and 2 bases from J; bases unmatched to any gene: 6. The CDR3 is CASSFGAGGAYNEQFF. The CDR3 nucleotides are TGTGCCAGCAGCTTCGGGGCGGGAGGTGCCTACAATGAGCAGTTCTTC.

This chain uses TRBV6-5 with TRBJ1-6; D gene unclear. Trimming pared 7 bases from V and 3 bases from J, leaving 13 bases between. The germline gives CDR1 MNHEY, CDR2 SVGAGI. This CDR3 is 15 amino acids long. The CDR3 spells CASNPNGYYNSPLHF. CDR3 bases: TGTGCCAGCAACCCAAACGGCTACTATAATTCACCCCTCCACTTT.

The CDR3, as DNA: TGCGCCAGCAGCTTGGGGCCAGCGGGAGGAACCGGGGAGCTGTTTTTT. As protein: CASSLGPAGGTGELFF. The V call is TRBV5-1, the J call TRBJ2-2; 9 nucleotides line up with TRBD2. Germline trimming cut 0 bases from V and 5 bases from J; bases unmatched to any gene: 5. The CDR3 consists of 16 residues. CDR1 is SGHRS, CDR2 YFSETQ, per germline. The complete variable domain, with remaining parts taken from reference TRBV5-1 and TRBJ2-2, reads KAGVTQTPRYLIKTRGQQVTLSCSPISGHRSVSWYQQTPGQGLQFLFEYFSETQRNKGNFPGRFSGRQFSNSRSEMNVSTLELGDSALYLCASSLGPAGGTGELFFGEGSRLTVL.

The chain carries TRBV4-2 and TRBJ2-7; no clear D gene. Between the trimmed V and J ends, which lost 4 bases and 0 bases, there was a span of 13 bases. Germline lookup yields CDR1 LGHNA and CDR2 YNFKEQ. The CDR3 is 15 residues long. CDR3 protein: CASSLGVGGSYEQYF. The CDR3 DNA follows: TGTGCCAGCAGCCTGGGCGTAGGTGGCTCCTACGAGCAGTACTTC.

J is TRBJ2-1 and V is TRBV5-1; 7 bases map to TRBD1. This CDR3 has 14 amino acids. The germline CDR1 and CDR2 sequences are SGHRS and YFSETQ. V lost 3 bases to trimming and J lost 0 bases; unmatched junction nucleotides: 0. CDR3 sequence (DNA): TGCGCCAGCAGCTGGGACAGCTCCTACAATGAGCAGTTCTTC. It translates to CASSWDSSYNEQFF.